A single sample is the source of the 9 T cell receptor beta chains below, sequenced in a study of blood T cell repertoires in COVID-19. The assay was immunoSEQ multiplex PCR, and TCRdb's table has in-frame clones only and misses some. This table holds more than 25,000 clones, around 87% found once. Sequencing input: peripheral blood. The receptors stem from an elderly man with acute or convalescent COVID-19.

The J gene is TRBJ2-3, the V gene TRBV9; 7 nucleotides agree with TRBD1. J lost 4 bases, V lost 0 bases, and 8 bases had no gene match. CDR1 is SGDLS and CDR2 is YYNGEE in the germline V gene. The CDR3 loop spans 16 amino acids. Here the CDR3 DNA reads TGTGCCAGCAGCGTAGCTAAAGGGGGCCGGGCAGATACGCAGTATTTT. It yields the protein CASSVAKGGRADTQYF.

The rearrangement joins TRBV6-2 or TRBV6-3 to TRBJ2-3, with unresolved D. This CDR3 has 17 amino acids. CDR1 and CDR2 (germline): MNHEY, SVGEGT. Trimming left V 4 bases short and J 0 bases short, with 17 bases between. CDR3 region: CASSSAVGSDSTDTQYF. CDR3 nucleotides: TGTGCCAGCAGTTCCGCAGTTGGCAGCGATAGCACAGATACGCAGTATTTT.

The chain combines TRBV6-5 with TRBJ2-2; no clear D gene. The CDR3 length is 14 residues. CDR1 and CDR2 from the germline V gene are MNHEY and SVGAGI. V was cut by 6 bases and J by 4 bases, with 12 bases left in between. DNA for the CDR3: TGTGCCAGCAGAAATTGGGTAGCCACCGGGGAGCTGTTTTTT. This gives the protein CASRNWVATGELFF.

The chain has TRBV19 and TRBJ1-1, with D unresolved. Germline CDR1 LNHDA, CDR2 SQIVND (reference sequence). V was cut by 6 bases and J by 0 bases, with 8 bases left in between. The CDR3 is 13 residues long. CDR3 sequence: CASSIGVNTEAFF. The CDR3 coding sequence is TGTGCCAGTAGCATCGGGGTGAACACTGAAGCTTTCTTT.

The J gene is TRBJ1-3, the V gene TRBV12-2; TRBD1, as called in the table, went unchecked against the DNA. TRBV12-2 is recorded as a pseudogene. The CDR3 totals 16 residues. CDR3 protein: CASRWDRGKSGNTIYF. CDR3 DNA: TGTGCAAGTCGCTGGGACAGGGGGAAATCTGGAAACACCATATATTTT.

The V and J genes are TRBV6-5 and TRBJ1-1; the D gene is possibly TRBD1 (5 bases). V was shortened by 4 bases and J by 0 bases, with 9 bases between the two germline ends. CDR3 size: 14 residues. Germline V gene lookup returns CDR1 MNHEY and CDR2 SVGAGI. CDR3 residues: CASSFWGVNTEAFF. CDR3 coding DNA: TGTGCCAGCAGTTTTTGGGGGGTGAACACTGAAGCTTTCTTT.

V and J are TRBV28 and TRBJ1-1; D gene uncertain. Trimming stripped 6 bases from V and 4 bases from J, with 15 bases between. The CDR3 runs to 14 residues. Germline CDR1 MDHEN, CDR2 SYDVKM. The CDR3 protein is CASSPGGSVTEAFF. The CDR3 nucleotides read TGTGCCAGCAGCCCCGGAGGGTCCGTCACTGAAGCTTTCTTT.

This rearrangement joins TRBV29-1 to TRBJ2-5; possibly TRBD2 for D (6 bases). This CDR3 is 13 amino acids long. The V gene's germline CDR1 is SQVTM and CDR2 ANQGSEA. Trimming took off 4 bases at V and 2 bases at J, with 11 bases between the two ends. CDR3 bases: TGCAGCGTTGGGTGGGGGGATCAAGAGACCCAGTACTTC. Protein product: CSVGWGDQETQYF.

The chain carries TRBV10-2 and TRBJ2-7, with TRBD2 as a possible D gene (6 bases). V lost 11 bases to trimming and J lost 2 bases, with 19 bases between them. Germline V gene data show CDR1 as WSHSY and CDR2 as SAAADI. The CDR3 covers 14 residues. Written as DNA, the CDR3 is TGCGCCTCCTCGGGGCTACGGGGGACCTACGAGCAGTACTTC. This encodes CASSGLRGTYEQYF.